Listed here are 25 T cell receptor beta chains from one sample, sequenced in a study of blood T cell repertoires in COVID-19. Measured with immunoSEQ multiplex PCR; TCRdb has only the in-frame clones, and not every one. The sample lists approximately 170,000 clones; around 82% were seen once. Sequencing was performed on PBMCs or T cells enriched from blood (not recorded which). Receptor source: a man aged 35 to 55 who had recovered from COVID-19.

V and J are TRBV7-2 and TRBJ1-6; 10 bases match TRBD1. The CDR3 extends over 17 amino acids. J lost 7 bases, V lost 3 bases, and 9 bases had no gene match. Germline CDR1 is SGHTA and CDR2 is FQGNSA. CDR3 region: CASSLFQVGQGNSPLHF. The CDR3 DNA reads as TGTGCCAGCAGCTTGTTTCAGGTGGGACAGGGGAATTCACCCCTCCACTTT.

The chain is built from TRBV4-2 and TRBJ2-1; TRBD1 is a possible D gene (6 bases). Germline values: CDR1 LGHNA, CDR2 YNFKEQ. There are 16 residues in the CDR3. Trimming left V 5 bases short and J 0 bases short, with 14 bases between. The DNA of the CDR3 is TGTGCCAGCAGCAGATACAGGGATAGCTCCTACAATGAGCAGTTCTTC. As protein: CASSRYRDSSYNEQFF.

The CDR3 region is CASSVGHGGNQPQHF. The CDR3 DNA reads TGTGCCAGCAGCGTAGGACACGGAGGGAATCAGCCCCAGCATTTT. The V gene is TRBV9, the J gene TRBJ1-5, with no clear D. This CDR3 spans 15 amino acids. With 0 bases removed from V and 4 bases from J, the gap between germline ends came to 11 bases. Per germline, CDR1 SGDLS and CDR2 YYNGEE.

The rearrangement joins TRBV7-9 to TRBJ1-4; D ambiguous. The CDR3 runs 15 residues. Germline V CDR1 and CDR2: SEHNR, FQNEAQ (reference sequence). The V gene lost 4 bases and the J gene lost 3 bases, with 12 bases spanning the gap. The CDR3 is CASSSRAMANEKLFF. CDR3 nucleotides: TGTGCCAGCAGCTCCCGTGCGATGGCTAATGAAAAACTGTTTTTT.

The chain joins TRBV19 to TRBJ1-2; 10 bases fit TRBD1. This CDR3 region has 16 residues. V lost 7 bases to trimming and J lost 2 bases; unmatched junction nucleotides: 10. Germline loops: CDR1 LNHDA, CDR2 SQIVND (reference sequence). The CDR3 loop is CASTLDRGEVNYGYTF. CDR3 in DNA: TGTGCCAGTACCCTGGACAGGGGGGAGGTCAACTATGGCTACACCTTC.

This clone was recorded only once. The chain links TRBV19 to TRBJ1-1; TRBD1 is a possible D gene (5 bases). CDR1 and CDR2 from the germline V gene are LNHDA and SQIVND (reference sequence). This CDR3 contains 13 residues. V lost 2 bases and J lost 3, with 7 bases in between. CDR3 loop: CASSIRDYTEAFF. The CDR3 DNA reads TGTGCCAGTAGTATAAGGGACTACACTGAAGCTTTCTTT.

The gene calls are TRBV7-9 and TRBJ1-1; D gene ambiguous. The germline gives CDR1 SEHNR, CDR2 FQNEAQ (reference sequence). The V end was cut by 1 base, the J end by 4 bases, with 7 bases between. The CDR3 has 13 residues. In nucleotides, the CDR3 is TGTGCCAGCAGCTTAGAAGAGGGCACTGAAGCTTTCTTT. It is translated as CASSLEEGTEAFF.

The chain has TRBV10-3 and TRBJ2-2; possibly TRBD1 for D (6 bases). CDR1 ENHRY and CDR2 SYGVKD come from the germline V gene. CDR3 length equals 13 residues. The V end lost 8 bases, the J end lost 1 base, and 8 bases lay between the germline ends. This CDR3 reads CAIQQGNTGELFF. In DNA form, the CDR3 reads TGTGCCATCCAACAGGGGAACACCGGGGAGCTGTTTTTT.

The V call is TRBV6-1, the J call TRBJ2-5; D possibly corresponds to TRBD1 (6 bases). CDR1 MNHNS and CDR2 SASEGT come from the germline V gene. The CDR3 has 16 residues. The V end lost 4 bases, the J end lost 1 base, and 16 bases lay between the germline ends. Here the CDR3 DNA reads TGTGCCAGCAGTGGGCGGACAGTGTCCCGCCAAGAGACCCAGTACTTC. Translated, it gives CASSGRTVSRQETQYF.

The gene calls are TRBV11-3 and TRBJ2-3; 7 positions agree with TRBD2. CDR1 is SGHNT and CDR2 is YENEEA in the germline V gene. V lost 5 bases to trimming and J lost 0 bases; unmatched junction nucleotides: 2. The CDR3 spans 14 residues. The chain's CDR3 is CASSTTSSTDTQYF. In DNA form, the CDR3 reads TGTGCCAGCAGCACGACTAGCAGCACAGATACGCAGTATTTT.

At least ten counts were recorded for this clone. The chain uses TRBV4-2 and TRBJ2-6; D ambiguous. CDR1 and CDR2 (germline): LGHNA, YNFKEQ. Trimming took 5 bases from V and 0 from J, leaving 17 bases between them. The CDR3 contains 18 residues. The CDR3 sequence: CASSAPGRLLSGANVLTF. The DNA of the CDR3 is TGTGCCAGCAGCGCCCCCGGAAGACTCCTCTCTGGGGCCAACGTCCTGACTTTC.

This rearrangement joins TRBV6-5 to TRBJ2-7; the D gene is possibly TRBD2 (6 bases). The length of the CDR3 is 12 residues. The V and J ends lost 6 bases and 4 bases respectively, with 10 bases between them. CDR1 is MNHEY and CDR2 is SVGAGI in the germline V gene. The CDR3 sequence is CASRGGVYEQYV. For the CDR3, the DNA is TGTGCCAGCAGGGGGGGTGTGTACGAGCAGTACGTC.

The rearrangement uses TRBV5-1 and TRBJ2-5; 15 bases fit TRBD2. J gave up 0 bases and V 3 bases, and 3 bases lay outside the gene matches. Germline CDR1 SGHRS, CDR2 YFSETQ. The CDR3 totals 17 residues. The CDR3 sequence is CASSWTSGGAYQETQYF. CDR3 DNA: TGCGCCAGCAGCTGGACTAGCGGGGGGGCCTACCAAGAGACCCAGTACTTC.

This clone was observed a handful of times. The chain has TRBV10-3 and TRBJ2-3; unclear D gene. Trimming stripped 0 bases from V and 4 bases from J, with 17 bases between. Germline V gene lookup returns CDR1 ENHRY and CDR2 SYGVKD. The CDR3 is 17 residues long. The CDR3 sequence: CAISESRTIATPDTQYF. In nucleotides, the CDR3 is TGTGCCATCAGTGAGTCGAGAACGATAGCTACCCCAGATACGCAGTATTTT.

The chain joins TRBV24-1 to TRBJ2-7; TRBD2 matches at 10 bases. The CDR3 is 14 residues long. Trimming at V came to 8 bases and at J to 3 bases, leaving 6 bases not matched to a gene. Germline V gene sequence: CDR1 KGHDR, CDR2 SFDVKD. The CDR3 here is CATMASGGNYEQYV. The CDR3 DNA reads TGTGCCACCATGGCTAGCGGGGGAAACTACGAGCAGTACGTC.

The chain is built from TRBV5-8 and TRBJ1-5; possible D gene TRBD1, 6 bases. Germline CDR1 is SGHTS and CDR2 is YDEGEE. The V end was cut by 4 bases, the J end by 3 bases, with 20 bases between. This CDR3 is 17 amino acids long. CDR3 region: CASSPKGTPPINQPQHF. The CDR3 region has the DNA TGTGCCAGCAGCCCCAAGGGGACACCGCCTATCAATCAGCCCCAGCATTTT.

This clone was found many times. V is TRBV28 and J is TRBJ1-4, with 7 bases fitting TRBD1. The CDR3 length is 16 residues. The germline V gene has CDR1 MDHEN and CDR2 SYDVKM. Germline trimming cut 4 bases from V and 7 bases from J; bases unmatched to any gene: 12. CDR3 sequence: CASSSGSTGLGEKLFF. The CDR3 DNA is TGTGCCAGCAGTTCTGGGTCGACAGGGCTAGGTGAAAAACTGTTTTTT. The whole variable domain, filled in from reference TRBV28 and TRBJ1-4, reads DVKVTQSSRYLVKRTGEKVFLECVQDMDHENMFWYRQDPGLGLRLIYFSYDVKMKEKGDIPEGYSVSREKKERFSLILESASTNQTSMYLCASSSGSTGLGEKLFFGSGTQLSVL.

This clone appeared a few times. This chain links TRBV29-1 with TRBJ1-2, with 9 bases identical to TRBD1. The CDR3 sequence is 13 residues long. Trimming took 4 bases from V and 3 from J; bases not matched to a gene: 3. CDR1 and CDR2 from the germline V gene are SQVTM and ANQGSEA. CDR3 DNA: TGCAGCGTTGGACAGGGGGAGGACTATGGCTACACCTTC. Translating it yields CSVGQGEDYGYTF. Filled out from reference TRBV29-1 and TRBJ1-2, the complete variable domain reads SAVISQKPSRDICQRGTSLTIQCQVDSQVTMMFWYRQQPGQSLTLIATANQGSEATYESGFVIDKFPISRPNLTFSTLTVSNMSPEDSSIYLCSVGQGEDYGYTFGSGTRLTVV.

CDR3 DNA: TGTGCCAGCAGCTTCGCAGGGCGGAACACTGAAGCTTTCTTT. This gives the protein CASSFAGRNTEAFF. The J gene is TRBJ1-1, the V gene TRBV7-8, with a tentative D call TRBD1 (5 bases). This CDR3 has 14 amino acids. V lost 3 bases and J 1 base, leaving 9 bases between the germline ends. In germline, CDR1 is SGHVS, CDR2 FQNEAQ.

The chain carries TRBV11-2 and TRBJ2-7; maybe TRBD1 (6 bases). V was pared by 4 bases and J by 1 base, with 11 bases between. Germline CDR1 and CDR2: SGHAT and FQNNGV. The CDR3 consists of 14 residues. This CDR3 reads CASSSGQFSYEQYF. The CDR3 DNA follows: TGTGCCAGCAGCTCTGGACAGTTTTCCTACGAGCAGTACTTC.

The J gene is TRBJ1-1, the V gene TRBV18; D ambiguous. The V end was cut by 3 bases, the J end by 1 base, with 9 bases between. CDR1 is KGHSH, CDR2 LQKENI, per germline. The CDR3 runs 14 residues. The CDR3 region is CASSPTEGNTEAFF. The CDR3, as DNA: TGTGCCAGCTCACCCACAGAAGGGAACACTGAAGCTTTCTTT.

This clone was picked up one time. V and J are TRBV3-1 (or the pseudogene TRBV3-2) and TRBJ1-1; D not certain. This CDR3 is 14 amino acids long. Per the germline V gene, CDR1 is LGHDT and CDR2 is YNNKEL (reference sequence). V gave up 2 bases and J gave up 3 bases, with 10 bases separating them. This chain's CDR3 is CASSQPGSDTEAFF. The CDR3 coding sequence is TGTGCCAGCAGCCAACCGGGTTCGGACACTGAAGCTTTCTTT.

This chain uses TRBV3-1 (or the pseudogene TRBV3-2) with TRBJ2-5, with 11 bases that match TRBD1. The CDR3 consists of 16 residues. Germline values: CDR1 LGHDT, CDR2 YNNKEL (reference sequence). The V segment lost 4 bases and the J segment 7 bases; nucleotides outside the gene matches: 11. The CDR3 protein is CASSRGQGAGKGTQYF. The DNA for the CDR3 is TGTGCCAGCAGCCGCGGACAGGGGGCAGGTAAAGGGACCCAGTACTTC.

The chain combines TRBV7-2 with TRBJ1-6; TRBD1 matches 10 bases. Germline V gives CDR1 SGHTA, CDR2 FQGNSA. The CDR3 totals 15 residues. V shed 1 base and J 10 bases; nucleotides not matched to a gene: 4. CDR3 loop: CASSLGDRGGSPLHF. For the CDR3, the DNA is TGTGCCAGCAGCTTAGGGGACAGGGGAGGATCACCCCTCCACTTT.

The rearrangement uses TRBV7-9 and TRBJ2-7, with D maybe TRBD1 (5 bases). The CDR3 is 15 residues long. Germline assignment: CDR1 SEHNR and CDR2 FQNEAQ (reference sequence). V dropped 5 bases and J dropped 5 bases, with 19 bases sitting between them. Written as DNA, the CDR3 is TGTGCCAGCAGCCGACAGAATGGGGTTATGGACGAGCAGTACGTC. It encodes CASSRQNGVMDEQYV.